The present T cell receptor (beta chain) was sequenced within a study of blood T cell repertoires in COVID-19 (dated by TCRdb to 2018 to 2020). With respect to the entire study: Samples from collaborators originated in the United States, Italy and Spain and spanned both the acute and convalescent phases of COVID-19. The prospective study material was composed of cDNA or gDNA derived from T cells, B-cell-depleted T cells, or PBMCs. The dataset comprised deeply sampled blood TCRbeta repertoires from subjects exposed to, actively infected with, or recovered from COVID-19. A freely available public database, intended as a resource for researchers studying the immune response to SARS-CoV-2, is where the repertoires were released. Samples came from the ongoing ImmuneRACE study (first 160 participants) plus 1,254 subjects from 6 global collaborators. The sample metadata nearly always contained a de-identified subject ID, COVID-19 status, age in years and sex. HLA class I and class II types, where available, came from metadata supplied by the sample provider rather than from assay-based typing. Paper-wide results and their limitations: Clinical and demographic metadata were provided uncurated, with the amount varying by source and participant.

For this chain, trimming is 5 bases at the V end and 4 bases at the J end, and the number of junction bases without a gene match is 10. From the cysteine through the phenylalanine, the CDR3 covers 15 amino acids. Only the CDR3 region is kept as DNA, spanning 45 bases read in frame from base 1. CDR1 and CDR2 are drawn from the germline V gene: SNHLY, FYNNEI. Participants in the prospective study were enrolled through a virtual design, were aged about 18 to 90 years, and lived in 20 to 30 United States geographic areas. In the prospective study, cohorts were assigned on the basis of participant-reported clinical history obtained from a screening survey and a study questionnaire. Exposed participants had been in contact, within 2 weeks of entering the study, with a person who had a PCR-confirmed or clinician-diagnosed case of COVID-19. In the prospective study, mobile phlebotomists collected whole blood, serum and a nasopharyngeal or oropharyngeal swab from each participant. Additional blood draws and questionnaires over an approximately 2-month period could optionally be provided by prospective study participants. Before DNA extraction, blood samples from the prospective study were shipped at room temperature or frozen.

TCRbeta CDR3 regions were amplified from genomic DNA by means of the immunoSEQ Assay, a bias-controlled multiplex PCR. From the authors' description of their analysis: Nucleated cell counts per sample were estimated from amplification of reference gene primers within the assay. To quantify the absolute abundance of each unique TCRbeta CDR3 rearrangement, sequence reads were collapsed and filtered. For each sample, productive Simpson clonality was calculated as the square root of Simpson's diversity index across productive rearrangements. TCRdb took over this immuneACCESS table, retaining in-frame rearrangements with V and J assigned. Such tables are incomplete; in checked studies, under half of the missing clones stem from an unresolved V gene, and the remainder is unexplained. Clone size and the V and J calls come from that table; the DNA yielded D and trimming. Here the sample has around 190,000 clones; about four fifths occur a single time. The ten top clones hold less than 3.5% of the sample.

This clone showed up just once. The antigen this receptor binds is unknown. No qualities accompany the bases; no much larger clone lies one base away. The TCR sequence derives from a woman under 40 who had been exposed to COVID-19. The chain links TRBV2 with TRBJ1-2; 7 central nucleotides agree with TRBD1. Specimen: PBMCs or T cells enriched from blood (not recorded which). The DNA sequence is TGTGCCAGCAGTCTGGGGCAGGGGGTTACCTATGGCTACACCTTC. Its translation reads: CASSLGQGVTYGYTF.